The sequence of this TCR beta chain was determined in a study of CD8+ T cells in alopecia areata. Described treatment: oral pan-JAK inhibitor, 5-10 mg twice daily. Investigators isolated RNA and reverse transcribed it into cDNA to act as the sequencing template. Using immunoSEQ multiplex PCR, the repertoire was profiled, and TCRdb retains in-frame clones only, with some absent. This sample carries 180,000 or so clones, about 62% of them seen once, and the ten largest clones take 5.5%. The source of this sequence is a human donor with alopecia areata. The source was CD4+ T cells sorted from blood, collected at week 24, from a patient treated with tofacitinib.

The CDR3 sequence is CSVVWATNEKLFF. CDR3 coding DNA: TGCAGCGTTGTATGGGCAACTAATGAAAAACTGTTTTTT. The rearrangement links TRBV29-1 to TRBJ1-4; no reliable D call. With 4 bases removed from V and 0 bases from J, the gap between germline ends came to 6 bases. The germline gives CDR1 SQVTM, CDR2 ANQGSEA. There are 13 residues in the CDR3.